This T cell receptor beta chain was captured by sequencing in a study of cytomegalovirus exposure and HLA in healthy donors. The data were produced by immunoSEQ multiplex PCR, yet TCRdb's version contains in-frame clones alone and is incomplete. The data show around 150,000 clones, with roughly 89% seen just once and under 4.5% held by the top ten. Study-wide results and limits: Overall, approximately 150 TCR beta chains were annotated as cytomegalovirus-associated. It was found in a later analysis that first-cohort TCR clusters tended to co-occur in the 100 to 150 validation repertoires. Most TCRs appeared rarely, but some public TCRs recurred in many donors.

The donors were members of the roughly 130-subject validation cohort (separate from the approximately 670-subject first cohort). Trimming removed 0 bases at V and 7 bases at J, with 15 bases between. CDR3 size: 15 residues. Turning to this clone: No antigen is known for it.

The V gene is TRBV23-1, the J gene TRBJ1-2; D is unresolved. TRBV23-1 is an open reading frame whose function is uncertain. Sequenced input: PBMCs. The clonotype was recovered from a man aged 18 to 30 in good health and CMV-seropositive. CDR3 bases: TGCGCCAGCAGTCAATCGTGCGGGTTTACCTCTGGCTACACCTTC. It yields the protein CASSQSCGFTSGYTF.